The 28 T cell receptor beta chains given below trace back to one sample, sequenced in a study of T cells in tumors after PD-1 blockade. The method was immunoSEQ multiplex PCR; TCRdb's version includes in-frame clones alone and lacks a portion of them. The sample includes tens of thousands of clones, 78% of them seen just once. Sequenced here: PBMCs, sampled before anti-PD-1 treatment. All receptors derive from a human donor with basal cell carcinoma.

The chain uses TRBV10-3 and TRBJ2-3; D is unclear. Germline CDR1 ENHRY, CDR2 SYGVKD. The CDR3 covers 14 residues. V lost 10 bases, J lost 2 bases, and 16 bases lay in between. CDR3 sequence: CATHYRLITDTQYF. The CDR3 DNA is TGTGCCACACACTACCGCCTGATCACAGATACGCAGTATTTT.

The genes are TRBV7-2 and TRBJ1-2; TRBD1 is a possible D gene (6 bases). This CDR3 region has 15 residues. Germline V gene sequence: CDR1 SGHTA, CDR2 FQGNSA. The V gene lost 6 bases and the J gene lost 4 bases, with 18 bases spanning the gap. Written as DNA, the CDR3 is TGTGCCAGCAGTGAGGTGGGGGGGCGCGGCTATGGCTACACCTTC. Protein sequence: CASSEVGGRGYGYTF.

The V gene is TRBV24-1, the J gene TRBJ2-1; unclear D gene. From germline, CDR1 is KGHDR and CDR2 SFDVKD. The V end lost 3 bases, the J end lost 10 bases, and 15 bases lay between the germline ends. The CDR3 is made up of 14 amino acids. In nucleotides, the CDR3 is TGTGCCACCAGTGATCCGGGTAAGGGTGGAGAGCAGTTCTTC. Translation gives CATSDPGKGGEQFF.

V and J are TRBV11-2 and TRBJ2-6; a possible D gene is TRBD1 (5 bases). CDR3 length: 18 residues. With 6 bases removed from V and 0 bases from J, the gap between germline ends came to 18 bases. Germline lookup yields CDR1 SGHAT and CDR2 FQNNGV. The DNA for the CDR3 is TGTGCCAGCAGAAGAATGGCAGGGCCCCGCTCTGGGGCCAACGTCCTGACTTTC. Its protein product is CASRRMAGPRSGANVLTF. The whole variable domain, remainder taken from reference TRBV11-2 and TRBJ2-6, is EAGVAQSPRYKIIEKRQSVAFWCNPISGHATLYWYQQILGQGPKLLIQFQNNGVVDDSQLPKDRFSAERLKGVDSTLKIQPAKLEDSAVYLCASRRMAGPRSGANVLTFGAGSRLTVL.

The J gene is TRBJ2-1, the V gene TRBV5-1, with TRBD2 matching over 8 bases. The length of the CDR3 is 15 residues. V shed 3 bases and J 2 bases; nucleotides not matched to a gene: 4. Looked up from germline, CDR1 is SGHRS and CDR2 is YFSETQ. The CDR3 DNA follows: TGCGCCAGCAGCTCGTCGGGACTAGCCTACAATGAGCAGTTCTTC. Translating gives CASSSSGLAYNEQFF.

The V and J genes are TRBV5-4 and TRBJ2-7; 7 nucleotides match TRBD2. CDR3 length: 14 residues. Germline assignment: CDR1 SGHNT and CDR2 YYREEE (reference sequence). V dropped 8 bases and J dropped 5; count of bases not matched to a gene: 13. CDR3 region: CASYKGGTGNEQYF. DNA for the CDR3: TGTGCCAGTTACAAGGGAGGGACGGGGAACGAGCAGTACTTC.

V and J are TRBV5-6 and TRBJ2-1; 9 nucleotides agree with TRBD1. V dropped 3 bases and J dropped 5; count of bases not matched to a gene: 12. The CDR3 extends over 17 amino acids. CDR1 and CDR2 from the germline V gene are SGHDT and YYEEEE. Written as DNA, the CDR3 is TGTGCCAGCAGCTGGGGAATGCTGGGACAGGGTCACAATGAGCAGTTCTTC. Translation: CASSWGMLGQGHNEQFF.

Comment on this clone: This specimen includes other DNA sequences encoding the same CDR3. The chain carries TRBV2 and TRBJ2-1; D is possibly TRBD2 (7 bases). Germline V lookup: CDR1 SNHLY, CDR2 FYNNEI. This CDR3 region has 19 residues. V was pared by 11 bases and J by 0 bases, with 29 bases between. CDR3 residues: CAPCEGGAGVGSSYNEQFF. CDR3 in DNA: TGTGCCCCCTGTGAGGGGGGGGCGGGGGTGGGGAGCTCCTACAATGAGCAGTTCTTC.

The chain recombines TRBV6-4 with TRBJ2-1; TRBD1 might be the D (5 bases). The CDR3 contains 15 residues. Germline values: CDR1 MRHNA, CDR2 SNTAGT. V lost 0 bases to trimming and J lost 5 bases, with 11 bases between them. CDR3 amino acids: CASSDSPDRNNEQFF. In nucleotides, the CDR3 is TGTGCCAGCAGTGACTCCCCCGACAGAAACAATGAGCAGTTCTTC.

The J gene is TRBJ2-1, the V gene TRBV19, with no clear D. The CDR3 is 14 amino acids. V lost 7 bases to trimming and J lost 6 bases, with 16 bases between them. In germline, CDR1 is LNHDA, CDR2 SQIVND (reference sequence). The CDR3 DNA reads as TGTGCCAGTACCCCCCCTCTGGGTGGCAATGAGCAGTTCTTC. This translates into CASTPPLGGNEQFF.

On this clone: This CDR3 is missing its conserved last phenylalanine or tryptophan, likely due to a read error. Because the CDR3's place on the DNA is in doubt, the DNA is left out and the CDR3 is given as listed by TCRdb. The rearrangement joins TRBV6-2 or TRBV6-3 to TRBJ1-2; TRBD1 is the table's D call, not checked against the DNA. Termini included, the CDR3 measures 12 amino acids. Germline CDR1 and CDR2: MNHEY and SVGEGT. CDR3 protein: CASSPNRIHIFS.

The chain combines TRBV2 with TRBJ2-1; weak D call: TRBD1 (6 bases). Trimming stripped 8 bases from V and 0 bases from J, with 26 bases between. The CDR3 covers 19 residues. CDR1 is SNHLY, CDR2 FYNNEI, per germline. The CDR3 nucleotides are TGTGCCAGCTGTTATGGGTGGGGGCGGGTGGGGAGCTCCTACAATGAGCAGTTCTTC. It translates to CASCYGWGRVGSSYNEQFF.

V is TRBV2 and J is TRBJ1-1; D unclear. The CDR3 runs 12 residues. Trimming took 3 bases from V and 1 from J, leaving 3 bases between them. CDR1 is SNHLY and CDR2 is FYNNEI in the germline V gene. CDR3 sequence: CASSDTNTEAFF. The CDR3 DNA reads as TGTGCCAGCAGTGACACGAACACTGAAGCTTTCTTT.

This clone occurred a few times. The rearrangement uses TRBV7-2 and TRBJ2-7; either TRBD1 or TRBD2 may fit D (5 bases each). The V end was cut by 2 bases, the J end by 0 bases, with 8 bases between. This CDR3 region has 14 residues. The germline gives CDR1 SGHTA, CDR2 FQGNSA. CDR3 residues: CASSLWGSSYEQYF. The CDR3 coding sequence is TGTGCCAGCAGCTTATGGGGGAGCTCCTACGAGCAGTACTTC.

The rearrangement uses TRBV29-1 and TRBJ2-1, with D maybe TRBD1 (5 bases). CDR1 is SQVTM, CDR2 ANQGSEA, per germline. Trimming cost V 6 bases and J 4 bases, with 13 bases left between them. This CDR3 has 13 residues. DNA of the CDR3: TGCAGCGTCCGGACATCACAATACAATGAGCAGTTCTTC. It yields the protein CSVRTSQYNEQFF.

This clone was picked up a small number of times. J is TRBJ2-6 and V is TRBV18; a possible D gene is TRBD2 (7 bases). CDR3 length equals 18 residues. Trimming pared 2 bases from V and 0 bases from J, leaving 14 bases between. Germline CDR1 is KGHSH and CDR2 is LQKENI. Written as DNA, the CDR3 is TGTGCCAGCTCACCAATCGCGGGGGCGAGCTCTGGGGCCAACGTCCTGACTTTC. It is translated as CASSPIAGASSGANVLTF.

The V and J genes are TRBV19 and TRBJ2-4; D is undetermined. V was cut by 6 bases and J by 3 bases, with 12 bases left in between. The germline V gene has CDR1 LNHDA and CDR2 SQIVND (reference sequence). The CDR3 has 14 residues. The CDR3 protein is CASSHPGDKNIQYF. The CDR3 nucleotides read TGTGCCAGTAGCCACCCTGGGGACAAAAACATTCAGTACTTC. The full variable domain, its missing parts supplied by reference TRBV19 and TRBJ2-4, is DGGITQSPKYLFRKEGQNVTLSCEQNLNHDAMYWYRQDPGQGLRLIYYSQIVNDFQKGDIAEGYSVSREKKESFPLTVTSAQKNPTAFYLCASSHPGDKNIQYFGAGTRLSVL.

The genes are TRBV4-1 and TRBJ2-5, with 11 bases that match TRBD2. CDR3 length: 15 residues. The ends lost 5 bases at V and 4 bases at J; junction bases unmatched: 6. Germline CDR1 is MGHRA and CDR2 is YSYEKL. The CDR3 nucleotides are TGCGCCAGCAGCGATAGCGGGGGGGCGGTAGAGACCCAGTACTTC. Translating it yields CASSDSGGAVETQYF.

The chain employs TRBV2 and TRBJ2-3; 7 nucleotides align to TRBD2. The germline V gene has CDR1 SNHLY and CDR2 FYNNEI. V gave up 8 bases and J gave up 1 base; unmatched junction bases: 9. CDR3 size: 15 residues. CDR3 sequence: CASAERGGGTDTQYF. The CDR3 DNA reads TGTGCCAGCGCCGAGCGGGGAGGGGGCACAGATACGCAGTATTTT.

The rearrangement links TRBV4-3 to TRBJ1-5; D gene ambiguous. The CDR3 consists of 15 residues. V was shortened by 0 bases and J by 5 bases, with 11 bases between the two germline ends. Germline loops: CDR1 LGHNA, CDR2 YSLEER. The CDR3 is CASSQDAVPYQPQHF. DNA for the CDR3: TGCGCCAGCAGCCAAGATGCAGTCCCATATCAGCCCCAGCATTTT.

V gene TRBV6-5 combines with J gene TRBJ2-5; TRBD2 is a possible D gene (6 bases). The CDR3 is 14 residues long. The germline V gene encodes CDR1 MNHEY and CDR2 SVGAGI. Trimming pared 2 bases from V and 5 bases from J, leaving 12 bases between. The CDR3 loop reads CASSYRDGGETQYF. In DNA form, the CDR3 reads TGTGCCAGCAGTTACAGGGATGGGGGGGAGACCCAGTACTTC.

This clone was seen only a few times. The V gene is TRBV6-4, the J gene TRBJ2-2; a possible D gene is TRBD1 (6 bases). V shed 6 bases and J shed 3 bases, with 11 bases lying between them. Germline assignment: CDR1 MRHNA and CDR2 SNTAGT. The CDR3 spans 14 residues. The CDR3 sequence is CASRGRQDTGELFF. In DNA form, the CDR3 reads TGTGCCAGCAGAGGCAGACAGGACACCGGGGAGCTGTTTTTT.

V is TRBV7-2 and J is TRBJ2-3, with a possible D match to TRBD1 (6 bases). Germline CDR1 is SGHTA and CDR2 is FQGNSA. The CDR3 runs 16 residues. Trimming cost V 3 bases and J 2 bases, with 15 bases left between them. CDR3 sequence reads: CASSFLGTGPTDTQYF. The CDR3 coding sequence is TGTGCCAGCAGCTTTTTGGGAACAGGGCCCACAGATACGCAGTATTTT.

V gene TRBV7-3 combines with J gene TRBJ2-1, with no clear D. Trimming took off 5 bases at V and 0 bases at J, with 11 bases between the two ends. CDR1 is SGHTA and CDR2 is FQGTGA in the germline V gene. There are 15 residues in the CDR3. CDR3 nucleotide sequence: TGTGCCAGCAGCCCTCAAAGTGGCTCCTACAATGAGCAGTTCTTC. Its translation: CASSPQSGSYNEQFF.

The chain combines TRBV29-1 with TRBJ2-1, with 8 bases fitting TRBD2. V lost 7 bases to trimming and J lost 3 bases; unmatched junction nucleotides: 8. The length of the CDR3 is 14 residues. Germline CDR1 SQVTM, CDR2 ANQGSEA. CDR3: CSAVRGGHYNEQFF. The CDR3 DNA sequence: TGCAGCGCTGTTCGCGGGGGGCACTACAATGAGCAGTTCTTC.

CDR3 protein: CAWSVSGSGSIIGDTQYF. The CDR3 DNA sequence: TGTGCCTGGAGTGTAAGCGGTAGCGGGAGTATTATTGGAGATACGCAGTATTTT. The chain employs TRBV30 and TRBJ2-3; TRBD2 matches 9 bases. Germline values: CDR1 GTSNPN, CDR2 SVGIG (reference sequence). The CDR3 has 18 residues. Trimming at V came to 0 bases and at J to 5 bases, leaving 15 bases not matched to a gene.

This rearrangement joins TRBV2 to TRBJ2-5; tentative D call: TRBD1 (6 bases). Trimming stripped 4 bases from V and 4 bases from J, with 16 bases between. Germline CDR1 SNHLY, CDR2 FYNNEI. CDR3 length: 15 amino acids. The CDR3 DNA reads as TGTGCCAGCAGTGGAACCACAGGGTTAGGAGAGACCCAGTACTTC. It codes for CASSGTTGLGETQYF.

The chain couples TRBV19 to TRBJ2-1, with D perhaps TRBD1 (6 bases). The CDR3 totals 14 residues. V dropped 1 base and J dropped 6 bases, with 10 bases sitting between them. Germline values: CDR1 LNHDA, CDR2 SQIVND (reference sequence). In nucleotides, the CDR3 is TGTGCCAGTAGTATAGCCTCAGGGGCCAATGAGCAGTTCTTC. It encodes CASSIASGANEQFF. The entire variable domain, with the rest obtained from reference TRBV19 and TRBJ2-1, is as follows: DGGITQSPKYLFRKEGQNVTLSCEQNLNHDAMYWYRQDPGQGLRLIYYSQIVNDFQKGDIAEGYSVSREKKESFPLTVTSAQKNPTAFYLCASSIASGANEQFFGPGTRLTVL.